This TCR beta chain was captured by sequencing in a study of tumor-infiltrating lymphocytes in primary liver carcinoma. Notes on the study in general: No comparison of CD4+ and CD8+ repertoires was made, since the samples were bulk unsorted.

RNA was extracted from whole blood without cell sorting, alongside germline DNA. The CDR3 totals 15 residues. Looked up from germline, CDR1 is MDHEN and CDR2 is SYDVKM. On this clonotype: The antigen is undetermined. An end of the junction differs from the germline gene, which may be a read error.

A constant-region primer primed TCR beta cDNA synthesis from about 550 ng of total RNA. Slightly modified ARM-PCR, run as three nested multiplex PCR rounds, produced the TCR beta libraries. Running 10 cycles apiece, the first two PCR rounds relied on TRBV1-TRBV30 forward primers together with a C-beta reverse primer. MiXCR, run by TCRdb on the multiplex PCR reads, gives a single entry per CDR3 protein. The sample yields some 190,000 distinct CDR3 sequences, 50% to 75% seen once. This sequence was found in a man aged 40-50 years with primary liver carcinoma and hepatitis B virus infection. The sample taken for sequencing was peripheral blood. The V and J genes are TRBV28 and TRBJ2-7; possibly TRBD2 for D (5 bases). This chain's CDR3 is CASSFWWEWSYEQCF. The CDR3 DNA follows: TGTGCCAGCAGTTTTTGGTGGGAGTGGTCCTACGAGCAGTGCTTC.